This TCR beta chain was identified in a study of control samples from healthy donors and cancer patients. The germline V gene encodes CDR1 SGHNT and CDR2 YYREEE (reference sequence). The V and J ends lost 0 bases and 7 bases respectively, with 7 bases between them. This CDR3 region has 12 residues. Produced via immunoSEQ multiplex PCR; TCRdb's table is partial and in-frame only. The sample contains about 21,000 clones, around 84% of which appear only once. The rearrangement uses TRBV5-4 and TRBJ1-2; D remains unclear. The TCR comes from a man aged 60-69 years with colorectal cancer. The specimen was PBMCs. The CDR3 here is CASSLEISGYTF. The CDR3 DNA is TGTGCCAGCAGCTTGGAGATATCTGGCTACACCTTC.